This TCR beta chain came from a study of shared clonotypes between healthy human individuals. Notes on the study in general: Compared with memory subsets, naive subsets generally had larger estimated richness. Few donors limited the genetic and exposure-history diversity represented.

V was cut by 5 bases and J by 1 base, with 14 bases left in between. Germline values: CDR1 SEHNR, CDR2 FQNEAQ (reference sequence). The CDR3 runs 16 residues. As for this clone: Its specificity is not known.

Clones were sequenced by immunoSEQ multiplex PCR, and TCRdb holds only the in-frame ones, with some missing. The sample lists 2,100,000 or so clones; around 95% were seen once. The sample was naive CD4+ T cells sorted from blood. Subset described: CD45RA+ positively selected. This clonotype originated in a man in his late teens or twenties in good health. This rearrangement joins TRBV7-9 to TRBJ2-2; D possibly uses TRBD1 or TRBD2 (5 bases each). CDR3 sequence reads: CASSSFRDGNTGELFF. CDR3 sequence (DNA): TGTGCCAGCAGCAGTTTCCGGGACGGGAACACCGGGGAGCTGTTTTTT.